This T cell receptor beta chain originates from a study of OX40 agonist ivuxolimab in advanced cancers. Study summary: Dose-escalation cases comprised hepatocellular carcinoma, melanoma, renal cell or head and neck cancer. A male proportion of approximately 80% was recorded, with mean age around 64 years and range 23 to 79.

Here immunoSEQ multiplex PCR was the method, and the copy in TCRdb shows in-frame clones only, minus some. The repertoire holds around 140,000 clones, with about nine tenths as singletons. Study results and caveats: At 0.1 to 3.0 mg/kg and by week 6, CD4+ and CD8+ T cells in the blood had expanded clonally. The mean number of expanded clones was higher in CD8+ T cells than in CD4+.

On this clone: As yet, its antigen is unknown.

The CDR3 is made up of 14 amino acids. V lost 4 bases to trimming and J lost 4 bases, with 15 bases between them. From germline, CDR1 is SGHRS and CDR2 YFSETQ. The TCR comes from an adult with an advanced solid tumor such as melanoma, head and neck, liver or kidney cancer. This rearrangement joins TRBV5-1 to TRBJ2-7, with TRBD1 as a possible D gene (5 bases). Source: CD4+ or CD8+ T cells sorted from blood, taken in a trial of the OX40 agonist ivuxolimab. DNA of the CDR3: TGCGCCAGCAGCCACACAAGGGGTTCGTACGAGCAGTACTTC. This gives the protein CASSHTRGSYEQYF.